The clone carrying this T cell receptor beta chain was seen many times. Its target is unknown. The germline CDR1 and CDR2 sequences are MDHEN and SYDVKM. V was clipped by 4 bases and J by 4 bases, with 20 bases between them. The CDR3 extends over 17 amino acids. The entry originates in a study of T-cell reconstitution after alpha-beta-depleted transplantation in children. Study-wide results and caveats: From newly produced T cells came most of the T-cell counts and diversity one year after transplant. The high TCRbeta diversity at day 60 in some patients came from surviving recipient T cells and thymic progenitors. Expanded graft clones numbering several hundred reportedly gave rise to alpha-beta T cells about two months after transplant.

Unique molecular identifiers were incorporated during preparation of the TCRbeta library. Using its own MiXCR run on the PCR reads, TCRdb lists one record per CDR3 protein. The sample carries 200,000 to 250,000 distinct CDR3 sequences, around 7% recorded once. The starting material was PBMCs, obtained before TCRalphabeta/CD19-depleted stem cell transplant. The clonotype originates from a boy between 2 and 10 years old with acute lymphoblastic leukemia, due to receive a stem cell transplant. The chain recombines TRBV28 with TRBJ2-1, with no clear D. This CDR3 reads CASSSWTQIRQYNEQFF. The CDR3 DNA sequence: TGTGCCAGCAGTTCCTGGACCCAAATACGACAATACAATGAGCAGTTCTTC.